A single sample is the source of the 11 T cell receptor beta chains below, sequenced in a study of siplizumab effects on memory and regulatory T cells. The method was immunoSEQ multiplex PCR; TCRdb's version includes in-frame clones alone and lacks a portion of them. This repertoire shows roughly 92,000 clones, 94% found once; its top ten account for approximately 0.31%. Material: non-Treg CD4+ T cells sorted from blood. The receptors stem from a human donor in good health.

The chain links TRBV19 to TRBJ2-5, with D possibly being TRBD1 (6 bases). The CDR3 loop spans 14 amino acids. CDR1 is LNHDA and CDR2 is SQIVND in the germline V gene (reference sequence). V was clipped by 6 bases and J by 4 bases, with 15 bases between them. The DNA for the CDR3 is TGTGCCAGTAGCCCTCCCGGACAGATAGAGACCCAGTACTTC. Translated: CASSPPGQIETQYF.

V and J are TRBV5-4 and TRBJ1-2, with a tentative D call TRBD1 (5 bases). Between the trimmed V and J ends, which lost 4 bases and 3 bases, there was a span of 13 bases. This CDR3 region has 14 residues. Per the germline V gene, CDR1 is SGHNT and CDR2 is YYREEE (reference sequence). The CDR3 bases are TGTGCCAGCAGCGCCAAGGGGACTGACTATGGCTACACCTTC. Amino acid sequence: CASSAKGTDYGYTF.

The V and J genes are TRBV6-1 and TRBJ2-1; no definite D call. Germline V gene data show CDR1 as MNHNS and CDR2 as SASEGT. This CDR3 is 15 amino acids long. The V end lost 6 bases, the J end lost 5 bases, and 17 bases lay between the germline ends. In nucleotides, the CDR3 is TGTGCCAGCAGCTCGAATGGAAGGGTAGACAATGAGCAGTTCTTC. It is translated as CASSSNGRVDNEQFF.

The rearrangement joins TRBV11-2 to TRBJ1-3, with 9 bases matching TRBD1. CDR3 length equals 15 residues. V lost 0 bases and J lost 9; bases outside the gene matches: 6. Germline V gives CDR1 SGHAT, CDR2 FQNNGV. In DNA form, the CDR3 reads TGTGCCAGCAGCTTAGAGGGACAGGGACCGTCCACCATATATTTT. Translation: CASSLEGQGPSTIYF.

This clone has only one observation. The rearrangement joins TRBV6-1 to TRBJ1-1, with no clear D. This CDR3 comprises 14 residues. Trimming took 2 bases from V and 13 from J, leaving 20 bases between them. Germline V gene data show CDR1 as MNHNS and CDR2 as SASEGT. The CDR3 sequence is CASSEIPVTQDGFF. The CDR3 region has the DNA TGTGCCAGCAGTGAAATCCCCGTTACCCAGGACGGTTTCTTT.

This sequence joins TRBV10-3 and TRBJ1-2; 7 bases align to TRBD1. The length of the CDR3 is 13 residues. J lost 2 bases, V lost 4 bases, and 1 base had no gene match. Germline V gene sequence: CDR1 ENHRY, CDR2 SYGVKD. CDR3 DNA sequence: TGTGCCATCAGTGCAGGGGGAAACTATGGCTACACCTTC. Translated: CAISAGGNYGYTF.

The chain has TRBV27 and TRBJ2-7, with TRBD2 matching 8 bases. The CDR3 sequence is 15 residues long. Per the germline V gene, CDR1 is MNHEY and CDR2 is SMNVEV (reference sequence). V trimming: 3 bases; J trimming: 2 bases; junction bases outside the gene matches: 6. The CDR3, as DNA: TGTGCCAGCAGTTTTAGCGGGGTCTCAACCTACGAGCAGTACTTC. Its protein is CASSFSGVSTYEQYF.

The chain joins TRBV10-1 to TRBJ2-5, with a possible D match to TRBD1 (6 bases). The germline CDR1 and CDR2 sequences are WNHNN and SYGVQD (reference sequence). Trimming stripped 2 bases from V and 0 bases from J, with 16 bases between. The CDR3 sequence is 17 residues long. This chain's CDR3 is CASSEKRGTADQETQYF. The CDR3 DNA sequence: TGCGCCAGCAGTGAGAAAAGGGGGACCGCCGACCAAGAGACCCAGTACTTC.

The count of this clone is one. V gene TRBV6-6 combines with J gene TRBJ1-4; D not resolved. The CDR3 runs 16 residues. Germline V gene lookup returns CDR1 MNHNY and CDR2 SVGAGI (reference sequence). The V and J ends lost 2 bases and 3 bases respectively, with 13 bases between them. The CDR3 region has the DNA TGTGCCAGCAGTTACCGGGGTGAGGGTCCTAATGAAAAACTGTTTTTT. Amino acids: CASSYRGEGPNEKLFF.

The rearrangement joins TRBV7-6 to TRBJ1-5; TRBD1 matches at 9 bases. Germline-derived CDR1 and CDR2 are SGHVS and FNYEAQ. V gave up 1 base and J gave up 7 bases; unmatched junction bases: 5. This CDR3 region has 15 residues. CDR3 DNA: TGTGCCAGCAGCTTAGGCCCGGACAGGGGCCAGCCCCAGCATTTT. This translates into CASSLGPDRGQPQHF.

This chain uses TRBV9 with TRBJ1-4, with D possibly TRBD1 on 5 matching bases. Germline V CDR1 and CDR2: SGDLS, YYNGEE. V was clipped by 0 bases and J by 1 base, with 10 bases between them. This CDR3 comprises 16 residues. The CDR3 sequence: CASSVAPQGTNEKLFF. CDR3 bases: TGTGCCAGCAGCGTAGCCCCCCAGGGAACTAATGAAAAACTGTTTTTT.